The rows below give T cell receptor beta chains drawn from one sample of a study of cytomegalovirus exposure and HLA in healthy donors. The repertoire was sequenced with immunoSEQ multiplex PCR; TCRdb's copy has only in-frame clones and lacks some. The table has under 150,000 clones, 72% seen once. Sequencing input: PBMCs. Receptor source: a man between 45 and 60 years old in good health and CMV-seropositive. CDR3s include the opening cysteine and the closing phenylalanine or tryptophan. Fields, in order: V gene, D gene, clone size, J gene, CDR3 DNA, CDR3 protein. The D gene is left open where the match is weak. A row's size may be missing; if present it is once, few, many or a size class.

v_gene: TRBV6-5; d_gene: TRBD2; abundance: .; j_gene: TRBJ2-7; CDR3nt: TGTGCCAGCAGCCCTTCACTAGCGACCTCCTACGAGCAGTACTTC; CDR3aa: CASSPSLATSYEQYF
v_gene: TRBV5-1; d_gene: .; abundance: .; j_gene: TRBJ2-1; CDR3nt: TGCGCCAGCAGCTTGGACTACTCCTACAATGAGCAGTTCTTC; CDR3aa: CASSLDYSYNEQFF
v_gene: TRBV7-9; d_gene: .; abundance: .; j_gene: TRBJ1-3; CDR3nt: TGTGCCAGCAGCCCCGACAACTCTGGAAACACCATATATTTT; CDR3aa: CASSPDNSGNTIYF
v_gene: TRBV29-1; d_gene: .; abundance: .; j_gene: TRBJ2-5; CDR3nt: TGCAGCGTTGAAGTTTTCCGATTAGGGAGTACGGAAGAGACCCAGTACTTC; CDR3aa: CSVEVFRLGSTEETQYF
v_gene: TRBV7-2; d_gene: .; abundance: .; j_gene: TRBJ1-4; CDR3nt: TGTGCCAGCAGCTTAGGAGCAACTAATGAAAAACTGTTTTTT; CDR3aa: CASSLGATNEKLFF
v_gene: TRBV5-1; d_gene: .; abundance: few; j_gene: TRBJ1-1; CDR3nt: TGCGCCAGCAGCTTGGGCGGGGGAGGAGGGACTGAAGCTTTCTTT; CDR3aa: CASSLGGGGGTEAFF
v_gene: TRBV19; d_gene: TRBD1; abundance: .; j_gene: TRBJ2-7; CDR3nt: TGTGCCAGTAGGGGACAGGGCTACTCCTACGAGCAGTACTTC; CDR3aa: CASRGQGYSYEQYF
v_gene: TRBV4-1; d_gene: .; abundance: few; j_gene: TRBJ1-2; CDR3nt: TGCGCCAGCAGCCCTCGATCAGACTATGGCTACACCTTC; CDR3aa: CASSPRSDYGYTF
v_gene: TRBV5-1; d_gene: .; abundance: .; j_gene: TRBJ2-3; CDR3nt: TGCGCCAGCAGCTTTGGTCTAACAGGCTTTAGCACAGATACGCAGTATTTT; CDR3aa: CASSFGLTGFSTDTQYF
v_gene: TRBV19; d_gene: TRBD1; abundance: .; j_gene: TRBJ2-7; CDR3nt: TGTGCCAGTAGACCCGGGACAGGGTCGACCTACGAGCAGTACTTC; CDR3aa: CASRPGTGSTYEQYF
v_gene: TRBV19; d_gene: TRBD1; abundance: .; j_gene: TRBJ2-5; CDR3nt: TGTGCCACCGGACAGGGAACTCAAGAGACCCAGTACTTC; CDR3aa: CATGQGTQETQYF
v_gene: TRBV7-2; d_gene: TRBD1; abundance: .; j_gene: TRBJ2-5; CDR3nt: TGTGCCAGCACCAGCAGGGGGCAGGAGACCCAGTACTTC; CDR3aa: CASTSRGQETQYF
v_gene: TRBV9; d_gene: .; abundance: .; j_gene: TRBJ2-1; CDR3nt: TGTGCCAGCAGCGTATCAGGAAGATACAATGAGCAGTTCTTC; CDR3aa: CASSVSGRYNEQFF